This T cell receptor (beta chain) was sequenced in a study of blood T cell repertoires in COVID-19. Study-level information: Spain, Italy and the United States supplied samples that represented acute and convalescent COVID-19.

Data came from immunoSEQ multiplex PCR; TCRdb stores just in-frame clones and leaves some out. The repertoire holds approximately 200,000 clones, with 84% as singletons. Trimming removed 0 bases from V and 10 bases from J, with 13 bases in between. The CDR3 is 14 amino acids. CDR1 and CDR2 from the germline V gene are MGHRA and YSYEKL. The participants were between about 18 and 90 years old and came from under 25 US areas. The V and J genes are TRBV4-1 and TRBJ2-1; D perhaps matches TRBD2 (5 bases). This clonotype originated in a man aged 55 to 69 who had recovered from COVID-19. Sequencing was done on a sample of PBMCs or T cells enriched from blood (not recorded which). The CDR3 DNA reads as TGCGCCAGCAGCCAAGAGTTTTGGGGAGAAGAGCAGTTCTTC. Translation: CASSQEFWGEEQFF.